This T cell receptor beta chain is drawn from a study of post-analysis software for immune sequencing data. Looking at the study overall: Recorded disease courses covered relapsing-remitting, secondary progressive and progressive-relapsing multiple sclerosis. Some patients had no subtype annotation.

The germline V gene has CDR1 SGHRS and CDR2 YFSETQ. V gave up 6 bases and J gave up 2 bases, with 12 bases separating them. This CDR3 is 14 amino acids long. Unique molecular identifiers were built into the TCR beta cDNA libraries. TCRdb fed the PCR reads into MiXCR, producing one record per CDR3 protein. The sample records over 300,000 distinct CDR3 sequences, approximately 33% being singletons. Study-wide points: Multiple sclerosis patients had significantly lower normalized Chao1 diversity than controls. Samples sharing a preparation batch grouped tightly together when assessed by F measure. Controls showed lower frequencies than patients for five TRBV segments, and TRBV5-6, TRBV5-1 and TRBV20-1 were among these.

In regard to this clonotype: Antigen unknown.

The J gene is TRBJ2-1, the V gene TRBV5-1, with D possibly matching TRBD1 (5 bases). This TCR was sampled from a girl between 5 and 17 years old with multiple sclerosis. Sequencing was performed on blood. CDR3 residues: CASKIGETYNEQFF. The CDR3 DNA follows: TGCGCCAGCAAAATAGGGGAAACCTACAATGAGCAGTTCTTC.